The clone carrying this TCR beta chain was recorded only once. As yet, its antigen is unknown. The CDR3 consists of 18 residues. V lost 1 base, J lost 0 bases, and 7 bases stayed unmatched. From germline, CDR1 is LGHNA and CDR2 YNFKEQ. This specimen belongs to a study of cytomegalovirus exposure and HLA in healthy donors. Whole-study results and caveats: In a later analysis, DRB1 alleles had the most associated TCRs; HLA-C alleles the fewest. Productive status was seen about 87% or about 30% of the time for most TCR beta V segments in an earlier analysis. A later analysis reportedly found fewer N-insertions in an Asian-associated ancestry cluster than the roughly 670-donor mean.

Primers for the PCR totalled 60 Vbeta and 13 Jbeta. Libraries were prepared by immunoSEQ multiplex PCR; TCRdb keeps only in-frame clonotypes and omits some of them. Of hundreds of thousands of clones in the sample, 70% to 85% were seen once. The clonotype originates from a male donor in good health and CMV-seronegative. This rearrangement joins TRBV4-2 to TRBJ2-3, with 10 bases aligning to TRBD2. Sequenced: PBMCs. CDR3 loop: CASSQGSSGRASTDTQYF. The CDR3 DNA is TGTGCCAGCAGCCAAGGTTCTAGCGGGAGAGCTAGCACAGATACGCAGTATTTT.